The 3 T cell receptor beta chains below were found in one sample sequenced in a study of breast tumors, draining lymph nodes, adjacent tissues. Samples came from axillary lymph nodes draining the breast cancer. TCRdb re-derived calls from the multiplex PCR reads in MiXCR, one entry per CDR3 protein. The sample yields 150,000 to 200,000 distinct CDR3 sequences, around a third seen once. The sequenced sample was axillary lymph node tissue. The receptors were gathered from a female donor with breast cancer. Some clones in this sample may be carry-over from other donors' samples.

With regard to this clonotype: The CDR3 ends on some other residue instead of the conserved phenylalanine or tryptophan, so this is likely a read error. The DNA is omitted, as the CDR3 cannot be located on it reliably, and the CDR3 follows TCRdb's listing. The chain recombines TRBV11-3 with TRBJ1-4; TRBD1 is the table's D call, not checked against the DNA. CDR1 and CDR2 from the germline V gene are SGHNT and YENEEA. The CDR3 is 13 residues long, counting both termini. CDR3 region: CASSLDLRDRGFY.

Remarks on this clonotype: As the CDR3 is not closed by the conserved phenylalanine or tryptophan, this likely results from a read error. The chain links TRBV7-9 to TRBJ1-1; D remains unclear. This CDR3 has 14 residues. The V gene's germline CDR1 is SEHNR and CDR2 FQNEAQ (reference sequence). Between the trimmed V and J ends, which lost 5 bases and 1 base, there was a span of 11 bases. The CDR3: CASSQSWGNTEAFL. The CDR3 DNA is TGTGCCAGCAGCCAAAGTTGGGGGAACACTGAAGCTTTCCTT.

This clonotype came up many times. This sequence joins TRBV6-5 and TRBJ1-5, with D uncertain. The germline V and J ends were trimmed by 2 bases and 3 bases, with 8 bases remaining between them. Germline V gene lookup returns CDR1 MNHEY and CDR2 SVGAGI. The CDR3 is 14 amino acids. The CDR3 DNA follows: TGTGCCAGCAGTTACCGACTGCCCAATCAGCCCCAGCATTTT. Translating it yields CASSYRLPNQPQHF.